The 13 T cell receptor beta chains below all came from one sample that was sequenced in a study of beta chain features in type 1 diabetes. Sequenced material consisted of expressed TCRB transcripts (all of the isolated RNA was reverse transcribed). TCRdb's copy holds only in-frame clones and misses some; the assay was immunoSEQ multiplex PCR. The sample has around 12,000 clones; about 49% are singletons. Sequencing was performed on stem cell memory CD4+ T cells from blood. The receptors shown here come from a man aged 18-30 years in good health.

This clone was seen only a few times. The V gene is TRBV7-2, the J gene TRBJ1-2; D is uncertain. Germline CDR1 is SGHTA and CDR2 is FQGNSA. This CDR3 comprises 14 residues. The germline V and J ends were trimmed by 5 bases and 4 bases, with 14 bases remaining between them. In nucleotides, the CDR3 is TGTGCCAGCAGCCCCCCAATAGCTCTCTATGGCTACACCTTC. Its translation: CASSPPIALYGYTF.

The rearrangement links TRBV9 to TRBJ2-1, with 8 bases matching TRBD2. V shed 4 bases and J 3 bases; nucleotides not matched to a gene: 6. Germline-derived CDR1 and CDR2 are SGDLS and YYNGEE. The CDR3 is 15 amino acids. The DNA of the CDR3 is TGTGCCAGCAGCTTTCAAACTAGCGGCTACAATGAGCAGTTCTTC. It encodes CASSFQTSGYNEQFF.

This sequence joins TRBV10-3 and TRBJ2-7; D uncertain. V gave up 8 bases and J gave up 0 bases, with 8 bases separating them. The germline V gene has CDR1 ENHRY and CDR2 SYGVKD. CDR3 size: 12 residues. CDR3 sequence reads: CAIYEPSYEQYF. CDR3 DNA sequence: TGTGCCATCTACGAGCCCTCCTACGAGCAGTACTTC.

In this sample, this clone turned up a few times. V and J are TRBV19 and TRBJ2-7; tentative D call: TRBD1 (6 bases). This CDR3 contains 12 residues. Germline values: CDR1 LNHDA, CDR2 SQIVND (reference sequence). The V gene lost 5 bases and the J gene lost 4 bases, with 9 bases spanning the gap. The chain's CDR3 is CASSLQGYEQYF. In DNA form, the CDR3 reads TGTGCCAGTAGTCTACAGGGTTACGAGCAGTACTTC.

The chain is built from TRBV20-1 and TRBJ1-1; 7 nucleotides line up with TRBD1. There are 11 residues in the CDR3. V lost 5 bases to trimming and J lost 4 bases; unmatched junction nucleotides: 1. Looked up from germline, CDR1 is DFQATT and CDR2 is SNEGSKA (reference sequence). CDR3 sequence: CSAAGGTEAFF. DNA for the CDR3: TGCAGTGCTGCAGGGGGCACTGAAGCTTTCTTT.

This clone was seen more than once but under ten times. The chain combines TRBV9 with TRBJ2-7; 7 bases agree with TRBD2. The CDR3 has 15 residues. CDR1 and CDR2 (germline): SGDLS, YYNGEE. The V gene end was trimmed by 4 bases and the J gene end by 0 bases; junction bases not matched to a gene: 7. DNA for the CDR3: TGTGCCAGCAGCCCAGCGGGACTGACCTCCTACGAGCAGTACTTC. This translates into CASSPAGLTSYEQYF. The full variable domain, completed using reference TRBV9 and TRBJ2-7, is DSGVTQTPKHLITATGQRVTLRCSPRSGDLSVYWYQQSLDQGLQFLIQYYNGEERAKGNILERFSAQQFPDLHSELNLSSLELGDSALYFCASSPAGLTSYEQYFGPGTRLTVT.

The rearrangement joins TRBV10-3 to TRBJ2-3; TRBD1 agrees at 12 bases. Trimming at V came to 6 bases and at J to 3 bases, leaving 1 base not matched to a gene. Germline V lookup: CDR1 ENHRY, CDR2 SYGVKD. The CDR3 spans 14 residues. CDR3 nucleotide sequence: TGTGCCATCAGGGGACAGGGGGCGACAGATACGCAGTATTTT. Amino acids: CAIRGQGATDTQYF.

This chain joins TRBV7-2 and TRBJ2-7; 12 bases agree with TRBD1. The CDR3 runs to 15 residues. V lost 5 bases, J lost 4 bases, and 6 bases stayed unmatched. Germline V lookup: CDR1 SGHTA, CDR2 FQGNSA. The CDR3 nucleotides are TGTGCCAGCAGCAGGGGACAGGGGGCGCATTACGAGCAGTACTTC. Translation: CASSRGQGAHYEQYF.

In its sample, this clone was seen a few times. The rearrangement joins TRBV19 to TRBJ2-1; D not resolved. Trimming stripped 3 bases from V and 5 bases from J, with 8 bases between. This CDR3 contains 13 residues. Germline V gene sequence: CDR1 LNHDA, CDR2 SQIVND (reference sequence). CDR3 nucleotide sequence: TGTGCCAGTAGTATCTTAGTAAACAATGAGCAGTTCTTC. Residues: CASSILVNNEQFF. Full variable domain (outside the CDR3, taken from reference TRBV19 and TRBJ2-1): DGGITQSPKYLFRKEGQNVTLSCEQNLNHDAMYWYRQDPGQGLRLIYYSQIVNDFQKGDIAEGYSVSREKKESFPLTVTSAQKNPTAFYLCASSILVNNEQFFGPGTRLTVL.

There are a few counts of this clone. The CDR3 loop reads CASSPQGTGTDTQYF. Here the CDR3 DNA reads TGTGCCAGCAGTCCACAGGGGACCGGCACAGATACGCAGTATTTT. V and J are TRBV28 and TRBJ2-3; TRBD1 agrees at 7 bases. After removal of 5 bases from V and 1 base from J, the junction contained 6 bases not matched to a gene. Germline V gene sequence: CDR1 MDHEN, CDR2 SYDVKM. CDR3 size: 15 residues. The complete variable domain, with remaining parts taken from reference TRBV28 and TRBJ2-3, reads DVKVTQSSRYLVKRTGEKVFLECVQDMDHENMFWYRQDPGLGLRLIYFSYDVKMKEKGDIPEGYSVSREKKERFSLILESASTNQTSMYLCASSPQGTGTDTQYFGPGTRLTVL.

This chain connects TRBV10-3 to TRBJ1-5; no clear D gene. Germline loops: CDR1 ENHRY, CDR2 SYGVKD. CDR3 length equals 13 residues. Trimming shortened V by 7 bases and J by 4 bases, and 11 bases separated the two germline ends. The CDR3 loop is CAITVGPNQPQHF. As DNA, the CDR3 is TGTGCCATCACCGTGGGCCCAAATCAGCCCCAGCATTTT.

J is TRBJ1-1 and V is TRBV14; D ambiguous. Between the trimmed V and J ends, which lost 2 bases and 0 bases, there was a span of 4 bases. Per germline, CDR1 SGHDN and CDR2 FVKESK. The CDR3 has 13 amino acids. The CDR3 nucleotides read TGTGCCAGCAGCCAATTAATGAACACTGAAGCTTTCTTT. Amino acids: CASSQLMNTEAFF.

This chain joins TRBV30 and TRBJ2-7; no clear D gene. CDR1 is GTSNPN, CDR2 SVGIG, per germline (reference sequence). CDR3 length: 12 amino acids. The V end lost 4 bases, the J end lost 0 bases, and 7 bases lay between the germline ends. CDR3 nucleotides: TGTGCCTGGACTATGTCCTCCTACGAGCAGTACTTC. This translates into CAWTMSSYEQYF.